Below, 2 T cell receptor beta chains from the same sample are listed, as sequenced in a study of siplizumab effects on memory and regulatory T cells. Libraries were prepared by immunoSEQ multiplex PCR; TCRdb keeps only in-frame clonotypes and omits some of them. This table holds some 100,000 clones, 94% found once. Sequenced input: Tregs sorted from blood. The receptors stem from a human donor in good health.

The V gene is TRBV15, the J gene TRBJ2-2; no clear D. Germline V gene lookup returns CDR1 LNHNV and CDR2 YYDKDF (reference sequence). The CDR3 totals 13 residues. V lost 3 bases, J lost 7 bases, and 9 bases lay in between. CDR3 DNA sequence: TGTGCCACCAGCAGTAGTAAAGTCGGGGAGCTGTTTTTT. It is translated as CATSSSKVGELFF.

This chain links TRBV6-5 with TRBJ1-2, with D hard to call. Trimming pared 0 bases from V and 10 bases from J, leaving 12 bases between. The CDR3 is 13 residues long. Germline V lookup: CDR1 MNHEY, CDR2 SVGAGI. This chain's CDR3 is CASSYSMTGFYTF. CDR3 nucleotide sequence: TGTGCCAGCAGTTACTCGATGACCGGGTTCTACACCTTC.